This is a list of T cell receptor beta chains from one sample in a study of T cell responses to AZD1222 COVID-19 vaccine. Only in-frame clones appear in the TCRdb table, and some are missing; sequencing was by immunoSEQ multiplex PCR. Of around 70,000 clones in the sample, 85% were seen once. The sequences come from peripheral blood, collected on day 0 of AZD1222 vaccination. These receptors were collected from an adult in good health. The CDR3 runs from the conserved cysteine through the conserved F or W. The D gene is left open where the match is weak. Clone size is stated in some rows and not others, as once, few, many or a class when expanded.

v_call: TRBV6-2/TRBV6-3
cdr3_length: 15
d_call: -
clone_size: once
j_call: TRBJ2-3
cdr3_aa: CASSLNQVAADTQYF
cdr3_nt: TGTGCCAGCAGCCTTAACCAGGTGGCTGCAGATACGCAGTATTTT

v_call: TRBV7-6
cdr3_length: 16
d_call: -
clone_size: -
j_call: TRBJ2-3
cdr3_aa: CASSLQGSSVLDTQYF
cdr3_nt: TGTGCCAGCAGCTTACAGGGGTCTAGCGTTCTAGATACGCAGTATTTT

v_call: TRBV5-1
cdr3_length: 15
d_call: -
clone_size: -
j_call: TRBJ2-2
cdr3_aa: CASSLVPPNTGELFF
cdr3_nt: TGCGCCAGCAGCTTGGTTCCCCCGAACACCGGGGAGCTGTTTTTT

v_call: TRBV27
cdr3_length: 12
d_call: -
clone_size: -
j_call: TRBJ1-2
cdr3_aa: CASSGGYYGYTF
cdr3_nt: TGTGCCAGCTCGGGGGGCTACTATGGCTACACCTTC

v_call: TRBV11-3
cdr3_length: 16
d_call: -
clone_size: -
j_call: TRBJ2-1
cdr3_aa: CASSPLHRGGSNEQFF
cdr3_nt: TGTGCCAGCAGCCCATTACACAGAGGAGGTTCGAATGAGCAGTTCTTC

v_call: TRBV9
cdr3_length: 15
d_call: -
clone_size: once
j_call: TRBJ1-3
cdr3_aa: CASSVDPGIGNTIYF
cdr3_nt: TGTGCCAGCAGCGTAGATCCGGGGATTGGCAACACCATATATTTT

v_call: TRBV30
cdr3_length: 14
d_call: -
clone_size: -
j_call: TRBJ1-1
cdr3_aa: CAWRVQGGHTEAFF
cdr3_nt: TGTGCCTGGAGGGTACAAGGGGGGCACACTGAAGCTTTCTTT

v_call: TRBV6-6
cdr3_length: 14
d_call: -
clone_size: once
j_call: TRBJ2-3
cdr3_aa: CASSGTPPTDTQYF
cdr3_nt: TGTGCCAGCAGTGGGACTCCCCCCACAGATACGCAGTATTTT

v_call: TRBV6-5
cdr3_length: 14
d_call: -
clone_size: -
j_call: TRBJ1-2
cdr3_aa: CAITVKGFNYGYTF
cdr3_nt: TGTGCCATCACAGTAAAGGGCTTCAACTATGGCTACACCTTC

v_call: TRBV6-6
cdr3_length: 13
d_call: -
clone_size: -
j_call: TRBJ1-6
cdr3_aa: CASSLGTASPLHF
cdr3_nt: TGTGCCAGCAGTCTAGGGACTGCTTCACCCCTCCACTTT

v_call: TRBV18
cdr3_length: 16
d_call: TRBD1
clone_size: -
j_call: TRBJ2-3
cdr3_aa: CASSQFQGQGLDTQYF
cdr3_nt: TGTGCCAGCTCACAATTCCAGGGACAGGGCCTGGATACGCAGTATTTT

v_call: TRBV3-1/TRBV3-2
cdr3_length: 15
d_call: -
clone_size: -
j_call: TRBJ1-2
cdr3_aa: CASSRNYGILYGYTF
cdr3_nt: TGTGCCAGCAGCCGGAACTACGGGATTCTCTATGGCTACACCTTC

v_call: TRBV7-2
cdr3_length: 15
d_call: -
clone_size: -
j_call: TRBJ2-4
cdr3_aa: CASSPGTLAKNIQYF
cdr3_nt: TGTGCCAGCAGCCCCGGGACCTTAGCCAAAAACATTCAGTACTTC

v_call: TRBV6-5
cdr3_length: 12
d_call: TRBD1
clone_size: few
j_call: TRBJ1-2
cdr3_aa: CASRRDSYGYTF
cdr3_nt: TGTGCCAGCAGGCGGGACAGCTATGGCTACACCTTC

v_call: TRBV5-5
cdr3_length: 15
d_call: -
clone_size: -
j_call: TRBJ1-5
cdr3_aa: CASSKLTGVNQPQHF
cdr3_nt: TGTGCCAGCAGTAAACTGACAGGCGTCAATCAGCCCCAGCATTTT

v_call: TRBV10-2
cdr3_length: 12
d_call: -
clone_size: -
j_call: TRBJ2-5
cdr3_aa: CASSESRETQYF
cdr3_nt: TGCGCCAGCAGTGAGTCGCGGGAGACCCAGTACTTC

v_call: TRBV6-5
cdr3_length: 14
d_call: -
clone_size: -
j_call: TRBJ1-1
cdr3_aa: CASSRTAGLTEAFF
cdr3_nt: TGTGCCAGCAGTCGGACCGCCGGGCTCACTGAAGCTTTCTTT

v_call: TRBV2
cdr3_length: 15
d_call: -
clone_size: -
j_call: TRBJ1-5
cdr3_aa: CASSSRLNRDQPQHF
cdr3_nt: TGTGCCAGCAGTTCACGGTTGAACAGGGATCAGCCCCAGCATTTT

v_call: TRBV7-9
cdr3_length: 16
d_call: TRBD1
clone_size: -
j_call: TRBJ2-1
cdr3_aa: CASSLLTGTGYNEQFF
cdr3_nt: TGTGCCAGCAGCCTATTAACCGGGACAGGATACAATGAGCAGTTCTTC

v_call: TRBV5-1
cdr3_length: 15
d_call: -
clone_size: -
j_call: TRBJ1-4
cdr3_aa: CASTALGRANEKLFF
cdr3_nt: TGCGCCAGCACTGCCTTAGGGCGGGCTAATGAAAAACTGTTTTTT

v_call: TRBV7-8
cdr3_length: 15
d_call: -
clone_size: few
j_call: TRBJ1-2
cdr3_aa: CASSPRTATNYGYTF
cdr3_nt: TGTGCCAGCAGCCCAAGGACAGCCACTAACTATGGCTACACCTTC

v_call: TRBV13
cdr3_length: 14
d_call: -
clone_size: -
j_call: TRBJ1-1
cdr3_aa: CASSTGLTNTEAFF
cdr3_nt: TGTGCCAGCAGCACCGGACTCACCAACACTGAAGCTTTCTTT

v_call: TRBV20-1
cdr3_length: 11
d_call: -
clone_size: -
j_call: TRBJ2-7
cdr3_aa: CSATPSHEQYF
cdr3_nt: TGCAGTGCAACCCCCAGCCACGAGCAGTACTTC

v_call: TRBV6-5
cdr3_length: 15
d_call: -
clone_size: -
j_call: TRBJ1-2
cdr3_aa: CASDVQVDWDYGYTF
cdr3_nt: TGTGCCAGCGATGTCCAGGTGGACTGGGACTATGGCTACACCTTC

v_call: TRBV4-1
cdr3_length: 17
d_call: TRBD2
clone_size: -
j_call: TRBJ2-2
cdr3_aa: CASSQGSAGGRTGELFF
cdr3_nt: TGCGCCAGCAGCCAAGGAAGTGCGGGAGGGAGGACCGGGGAGCTGTTTTTT

v_call: TRBV7-3
cdr3_length: 13
d_call: TRBD1
clone_size: -
j_call: TRBJ1-1
cdr3_aa: CASHRGPSTEAFF
cdr3_nt: TGTGCCAGCCACAGGGGACCCAGTACTGAAGCTTTCTTT

v_call: TRBV7-2
cdr3_length: 14
d_call: -
clone_size: -
j_call: TRBJ1-5
cdr3_aa: CASSLGLNNQPQHF
cdr3_nt: TGTGCCAGCAGCTTGGGACTTAACAATCAGCCCCAGCATTTT

v_call: TRBV27
cdr3_length: 15
d_call: -
clone_size: -
j_call: TRBJ1-2
cdr3_aa: CASSLSQMGTYGYTF
cdr3_nt: TGTGCCAGCAGTTTATCCCAAATGGGGACCTATGGCTACACCTTC

v_call: TRBV12-3/TRBV12-4
cdr3_length: 13
d_call: -
clone_size: -
j_call: TRBJ1-2
cdr3_aa: CASSLGAVNGYTF
cdr3_nt: TGTGCCAGCAGTTTAGGGGCGGTAAATGGCTACACCTTC

v_call: TRBV6-2/TRBV6-3
cdr3_length: 12
d_call: -
clone_size: -
j_call: TRBJ2-1
cdr3_aa: CASSATWNEQFF
cdr3_nt: TGTGCCAGCAGCGCGACTTGGAATGAGCAGTTCTTC

v_call: TRBV5-1
cdr3_length: 17
d_call: TRBD1
clone_size: -
j_call: TRBJ2-1
cdr3_aa: CASSLVLRTGFYNEQFF
cdr3_nt: TGCGCCAGCAGCTTGGTTCTTCGGACAGGGTTCTACAATGAGCAGTTCTTC

v_call: TRBV12-3/TRBV12-4
cdr3_length: 13
d_call: TRBD1
clone_size: -
j_call: TRBJ2-7
cdr3_aa: CASTTGQGGEQYF
cdr3_nt: TGTGCCAGCACCACCGGACAGGGCGGCGAGCAGTACTTC

v_call: TRBV29-1
cdr3_length: 13
d_call: -
clone_size: -
j_call: TRBJ1-1
cdr3_aa: CSVEDSWNTEAFF
cdr3_nt: TGCAGCGTTGAAGACAGTTGGAACACTGAAGCTTTCTTT

v_call: TRBV5-6
cdr3_length: 12
d_call: -
clone_size: -
j_call: TRBJ2-2
cdr3_aa: CASSLNTGELFF
cdr3_nt: TGTGCCAGCAGCTTGAACACCGGGGAGCTGTTTTTT

v_call: TRBV9
cdr3_length: 16
d_call: TRBD2
clone_size: -
j_call: TRBJ2-1
cdr3_aa: CASSASGAGGPNEQFF
cdr3_nt: TGTGCCAGCAGCGCCTCCGGGGCGGGGGGACCCAATGAGCAGTTCTTC

v_call: TRBV7-8
cdr3_length: 13
d_call: -
clone_size: -
j_call: TRBJ2-2
cdr3_aa: CASSLVRSGELFF
cdr3_nt: TGTGCCAGCAGCTTAGTTAGGTCTGGGGAGCTGTTTTTT

v_call: TRBV9
cdr3_length: 16
d_call: TRBD1
clone_size: -
j_call: TRBJ1-2
cdr3_aa: CASSVAGQAVAYGYTF
cdr3_nt: TGTGCCAGCAGCGTAGCTGGACAGGCAGTAGCCTATGGCTACACCTTC

v_call: TRBV5-1
cdr3_length: 16
d_call: TRBD1
clone_size: -
j_call: TRBJ2-2
cdr3_aa: CASSLDRDRGPGELFF
cdr3_nt: TGCGCCAGCAGCTTGGACCGGGACAGGGGGCCCGGGGAGCTGTTTTTT

v_call: TRBV11-2
cdr3_length: 17
d_call: TRBD1
clone_size: -
j_call: TRBJ2-3
cdr3_aa: CASSPGQGATNTDTQYF
cdr3_nt: TGTGCCAGCAGCCCGGGACAGGGTGCCACTAACACAGATACGCAGTATTTT

v_call: TRBV14
cdr3_length: 15
d_call: TRBD1
clone_size: -
j_call: TRBJ2-7
cdr3_aa: CASSRTGTATYEQYF
cdr3_nt: TGTGCCAGCAGCCGAACCGGGACAGCGACCTACGAGCAGTACTTC

v_call: TRBV7-8
cdr3_length: 12
d_call: -
clone_size: -
j_call: TRBJ2-7
cdr3_aa: CASSLIVYEQYF
cdr3_nt: TGTGCCAGCAGCTTAATTGTCTACGAGCAGTACTTC

v_call: TRBV9
cdr3_length: 15
d_call: -
clone_size: -
j_call: TRBJ1-2
cdr3_aa: CASSANRGIDYGYTF
cdr3_nt: TGTGCCAGCAGCGCCAATCGGGGGATAGACTATGGCTACACCTTC

v_call: TRBV6-5
cdr3_length: 14
d_call: -
clone_size: -
j_call: TRBJ1-5
cdr3_aa: CASSLTEGDQPQHF
cdr3_nt: TGTGCCAGCAGTTTGACAGAGGGCGATCAGCCCCAGCATTTT

v_call: TRBV7-2
cdr3_length: 14
d_call: -
clone_size: few
j_call: TRBJ1-3
cdr3_aa: CASSHPGPGNTIYF
cdr3_nt: TGTGCCAGCTCCCATCCGGGACCTGGAAACACCATATATTTT

v_call: TRBV5-1
cdr3_length: 13
d_call: -
clone_size: -
j_call: TRBJ1-1
cdr3_aa: CASSSFGGTEAFF
cdr3_nt: TGCGCCAGCAGCTCGTTCGGGGGGACTGAAGCTTTCTTT